Included here is one TCR beta chain sequence, with context. This clonotype was counted ten times or more. Its antigen remains unidentified. No base qualities exist here, and no much larger clone lies one base off it. The data were taken from a study of T-cell reconstitution after alpha-beta-depleted transplantation in children (dated by TCRdb to about 2016). Study-level background: The study quantitatively tracked T-cell immune reconstitution after TCRalphabeta/CD19-depleted allogeneic hematopoietic cell transplantation in children using TCR repertoire profiling. Here is what the overall study found, with its caveats: In some patients, the high TCRbeta diversity seen at day 60 was put down to recipient T cells and intrathymic progenitors that had survived conditioning. Apparently early alphabetaT-cell count recovery about two months after transplant reportedly relied on only several hundred rapidly expanded clones derived from non-depleted graft cells. The frequencies of hyperexpanded clones fell over the following months, and after one year, T-cell counts and TCRbeta diversity were mostly attributed to newly produced T cells.

The label giving this sample's treatment or condition can be read as: allogeneic hematopoietic cell transplantation with graft depleted of TCRalphabeta T cells and CD19 B cells. The transplant recipients were children given TCRalphabeta/CD19-depleted allogeneic hematopoietic cell grafts. Libraries were prepared through PCR. Sequencing took place on an Illumina HiSeq 2500. Molecular barcoding was employed in the preparation of TCR libraries, with unique molecular identifiers being used to normalize TCRbeta repertoire quantification. Clones were called with MiXCR by TCRdb after fastp trimmed the public reads at Q25, and only in-frame beta chains were retained. Rows are unified per CDR3 protein, each entry keeping the most common DNA and genes. The sample table contains fewer than 250,000 distinct CDR3 sequences; only one count was recorded for roughly a sixth of them. Together, the top ten hold about two fifths of the sample.

V drops 6 bases and J drops 5 bases, leaving 9 bases in between. CDR1 SGHRS and CDR2 YFSETQ were looked up in the germline V gene. Taken from cysteine to phenylalanine, the CDR3 has 11 residues. The sequence is cut down to CDR3 DNA, 33 bases in frame from base 1. Sequenced material: PBMCs, mostly from graft donor cells, taken 360 days after TCRalphabeta/CD19-depleted stem cell transplant. The receptor comes from a male patient between 2 and 10 years old who had a stem cell transplant for acute lymphoblastic leukemia, so the T cells may come from the graft donor. The V and J genes are TRBV5-1 and TRBJ2-7, with an unclear D gene assignment. The CDR3 sequence is CASTLGDEQYF. The nucleotides read TGCGCCAGCACCTTAGGTGACGAGCAGTACTTC.